Listed below are T cell receptor beta chains from one sample, sequenced in a study of cytotoxic CD8 clonotypes in ibrutinib-treated CLL. Libraries were prepared by immunoSEQ multiplex PCR; TCRdb keeps only in-frame clonotypes and omits some of them. This sample has about 80,000 clones, with about four fifths found just once. Here the sequenced sample was PBMCs, taken after 12 months of ibrutinib treatment. The receptor set was obtained from a human donor with chronic lymphocytic leukemia. Each CDR3 is given with its conserved first and last residue. D genes are given only for firm matches. Size tells how often a clone was seen (once, few, many) or the class of an expanded clone, and some rows leave it out.

j_gene,d_gene,len,abundance,v_gene,CDR3nt,CDR3aa
TRBJ2-3,NA,14,NA,TRBV5-1,TGCGCCAGCAGCTCCCTAGGGACTTTAGATACGCAGTATTTT,CASSSLGTLDTQYF
TRBJ2-7,NA,11,few,TRBV6-6,TGTGCCAGCAGTATGAACTACGAGCAGTACTTC,CASSMNYEQYF
TRBJ2-7,NA,14,NA,TRBV6-6,TGTGCCAGCAGTTACTCGGGCCAAGCCCGGGAGCAGTACTTC,CASSYSGQAREQYF
TRBJ1-4,TRBD1,14,NA,TRBV27,TGTGCCAGCCGGCCGGCAGGGGGCGGAGAAAAACTGTTTTTT,CASRPAGGGEKLFF
TRBJ2-3,NA,12,NA,TRBV9,TGTGCCAGCAGCGTAGGGTCAGATACGCAGTATTTT,CASSVGSDTQYF
TRBJ2-6,NA,15,medium-sized,TRBV19,TGTGCCAGTATACCCGGGGAGGCTGGGGCCAACGTCCTGACTTTC,CASIPGEAGANVLTF
TRBJ1-1,TRBD1,16,NA,TRBV19,TGTGCCAGTAGTATAGGGTGGACAGGGTCGAACACTGAAGCTTTCTTT,CASSIGWTGSNTEAFF
TRBJ1-1,NA,13,NA,TRBV30,TGTGCCTGGAGTTCGAGGGGTGACACTGAAGCTTTCTTT,CAWSSRGDTEAFF
TRBJ2-1,TRBD2,14,once,TRBV5-4,TGTGCCAGCAGCTTTGAGACTAGCGGGGGTGAGCAGTTCTTC,CASSFETSGGEQFF
TRBJ2-1,TRBD2,14,NA,TRBV5-1,TGCGCCAGCAGCTTGGTTAGCGGGTACAATGAGCAGTTCTTC,CASSLVSGYNEQFF
TRBJ2-5,NA,15,NA,TRBV5-1,TGCGCCAGCAGCACCGGGGGCCTCGGGGGAGAGACCCAGTACTTC,CASSTGGLGGETQYF
TRBJ2-7,TRBD2,16,NA,TRBV10-3,TGTGCCATCAGTGAGCAGGTAGCGGGGGGGCGGTCCGAGCAGTACTTC,CAISEQVAGGRSEQYF
TRBJ2-3,NA,15,NA,TRBV12-1,TGTGCCAGCAGCTTTGGGGGTCCGTCCCCAGATACGCAGTATTTT,CASSFGGPSPDTQYF
TRBJ1-2,NA,14,NA,TRBV4-2,TGTGCCAGCAGCCGGGGCAGAGAGGGCTATGGCTACACCTTC,CASSRGREGYGYTF
TRBJ2-5,TRBD1,14,few,TRBV19,TGTGCCAGTAGACATACAGGGGGCGCGGAGACCCAGTACTTC,CASRHTGGAETQYF
TRBJ2-1,NA,14,NA,TRBV5-1,TGCGCCAGCGCCACTACAGGGTTATACAATGAGCAGTTCTTC,CASATTGLYNEQFF
TRBJ1-4,NA,15,few,TRBV11-2,TGTGCCAGCAGCTTCGGGGACGCAACTAATGAAAAACTGTTTTTT,CASSFGDATNEKLFF
TRBJ2-5,NA,12,NA,TRBV29-1,TGCAGCGTCGAACAGGAATGGGAGACCCAGTACTTC,CSVEQEWETQYF
TRBJ1-2,TRBD1,14,NA,TRBV6-1,TGTGCCAGCAGTGAAGCCGGGACAGGGTTTAGCTACACCTTC,CASSEAGTGFSYTF
TRBJ1-5,TRBD1,16,NA,TRBV19,TGTGCCAGTAGTTTTCAGGGGGGGTTTAGCAATCAGCCCCAGCATTTT,CASSFQGGFSNQPQHF
TRBJ1-2,TRBD1,15,once,TRBV27,TGTGCCAGCAGTTTGCGAGGGGGCAATAACTATGGCTACACCTTC,CASSLRGGNNYGYTF
TRBJ2-3,NA,14,NA,TRBV12-5,TGTGCTAGTGGTTTGGCCCCCAACACAGATACGCAGTATTTT,CASGLAPNTDTQYF
TRBJ1-5,TRBD1,15,once,TRBV7-2,TGTGCCAGCACCCCGACAGGGAGGTATAATCAGCCCCAGCATTTT,CASTPTGRYNQPQHF
TRBJ1-1,NA,13,NA,TRBV10-3,TGTGCCACTCGGACAAGGAGGAACACTGAAGCTTTCTTT,CATRTRRNTEAFF
TRBJ2-1,NA,15,NA,TRBV7-6,TGTGCCAGCAGCTTAGGAGGGGGGGGCTACAATGAGCAGTTCTTC,CASSLGGGGYNEQFF
TRBJ2-4,TRBD2,17,NA,TRBV7-2,TGTGCCAGCAGCTTAGCTGGGGCGGGGGGCCCCCAAAACATTCAGTACTTC,CASSLAGAGGPQNIQYF
TRBJ2-7,TRBD1,15,NA,TRBV7-2,TGTGCCAGCAGCTCAGGGGGCAGGAGCTCCTACGAGCAGTACTTC,CASSSGGRSSYEQYF
TRBJ2-4,TRBD1,15,NA,TRBV7-9,TGTGCCAGCAGCCAGGGGGACCCAGCCAAAAACATTCAGTACTTC,CASSQGDPAKNIQYF
TRBJ1-4,NA,15,NA,TRBV5-4,TGTGCCAGCAGCTTGGGGGGGGCTCCTAATGAAAAACTGTTTTTT,CASSLGGAPNEKLFF
TRBJ1-4,NA,14,few,TRBV9,TGTGCCAGCAGCGTCTCGGGCACTAATGAAAAACTGTTTTTT,CASSVSGTNEKLFF
TRBJ2-1,TRBD1,15,NA,TRBV7-2,TGTGCCAGCAGCCCCCAGGGGGTGTCCTACAATGAGCAGTTCTTC,CASSPQGVSYNEQFF
TRBJ2-7,TRBD1,15,NA,TRBV28,TGTGCCAGCAGTTCCTCCGGGACAGATTCCTACGAGCAGTACTTC,CASSSSGTDSYEQYF
TRBJ1-6,NA,16,once,TRBV28,TGTGCCAGCAGTGGGGGGACACCTAGGGCTTATTCACCCCTCCACTTT,CASSGGTPRAYSPLHF
TRBJ2-7,TRBD2,14,NA,TRBV6-5,TGTGCCACCACCCCGACGGGCGGGGGCTACGAGCAGTACTTC,CATTPTGGGYEQYF
TRBJ2-1,TRBD2,14,NA,TRBV13,TGTGCCAGCAGCCCCTCGGGACTAGCGGGAGCTGGGGTCTTC,CASSPSGLAGAGVF
TRBJ1-2,NA,16,NA,TRBV9,TGTGCCAGCAGCGTAGCTGCTACTGGGGTCGGCTATGGCTACACCTTC,CASSVAATGVGYGYTF
TRBJ1-2,NA,12,NA,TRBV12-2,TGTGCAAGTCGCTTAGGATCCGGAGGCTACACCTTC,CASRLGSGGYTF
TRBJ1-2,NA,12,NA,TRBV30,TGTGCCTGGAGTGTCTGGCCCTATGGCTACACCTTC,CAWSVWPYGYTF
TRBJ1-1,NA,13,NA,TRBV11-3,TGTGCCAGCAGCTTATTTCACGGCACTGAAGCTTTCTTT,CASSLFHGTEAFF
TRBJ1-6,NA,13,NA,TRBV7-3,TGTGCCAGCAGCTTAGGGGGTGGGTCACCCCTCCACTTT,CASSLGGGSPLHF
TRBJ1-2,NA,12,NA,TRBV18,TGTGCCAGCTCACAACGGACCTATGGCTACACCTTC,CASSQRTYGYTF
TRBJ1-1,NA,14,once,TRBV19,TGTGCCAGTAGCCCCTCAGAAATGAACACTGAAGCTTTCTTT,CASSPSEMNTEAFF
TRBJ2-1,NA,13,NA,TRBV28,TGTGCCAGCAGTCGTCTGGGGGTGCATGAGCAGTTCTTC,CASSRLGVHEQFF
TRBJ2-1,TRBD2,12,NA,TRBV5-1,TGCGCCAGCAGCCCCCGGGAGGGGGAGCAGTTCTTC,CASSPREGEQFF
TRBJ2-1,NA,14,once,TRBV13,TGTGCCAGCAGCCCAGGAAACCCTTACAATGAGCAGTTCTTC,CASSPGNPYNEQFF
TRBJ1-1,TRBD1,13,NA,TRBV18,TGTGCCAGCTCCCCGACAGGGGGGACTGAAGCTTTCTTT,CASSPTGGTEAFF
TRBJ1-4,NA,16,NA,TRBV4-1,TGCGCCAGCAGCCGGGGGACCGCAGACTCTAATGAAAAACTGTTTTTT,CASSRGTADSNEKLFF
TRBJ1-2,TRBD1,14,NA,TRBV7-3,TGTGCCAGCAGCCCCGGGACAGGGGGCTATGGCTACACCTTC,CASSPGTGGYGYTF
TRBJ2-7,TRBD1,15,NA,TRBV19,TGTGCCAGTAGTATGGTGGGACAGGGCACATACGAGCAGTACTTC,CASSMVGQGTYEQYF
TRBJ1-2,TRBD1,15,once,TRBV7-9,TGTGCCAGCAGCCCCTTGACAGGGGGCGGCTATGGCTACACCTTC,CASSPLTGGGYGYTF
TRBJ2-3,TRBD2,16,NA,TRBV9,TGTGCCAGCAGCGTAGCCCCCGTGGGGGGGGCAGATACGCAGTATTTT,CASSVAPVGGADTQYF
TRBJ2-7,NA,15,NA,TRBV7-2,TGTGCCAGCAGCTTAGGGATAGGGGCCTCCTACGAGCAGTACTTC,CASSLGIGASYEQYF
TRBJ1-2,NA,13,NA,TRBV7-2,TGTGCCAGCAGCTTATGGGAGGGCTATGGCTACACCTTC,CASSLWEGYGYTF